The 6 T cell receptor beta chains below come from one sample, sequenced in a study of a mutant IDH1 vaccine in newly diagnosed glioma. Libraries were prepared by immunoSEQ multiplex PCR; TCRdb keeps only in-frame clonotypes and omits some of them. Among roughly 62,000 clones listed, about 86% were seen once. Their antigens remain unidentified. Documented time point: week 5, during vaccination. Vaccination comprised doses that each held 300 ug of mutant IDH1 20-mer peptide, plus topical imiquimod. Here the sequenced sample was PBMCs, taken from a glioma patient whose treatment included an IDH1 peptide vaccine. Source of these receptors: a woman in her 50s with glioma.

This sequence joins TRBV28 and TRBJ2-5; TRBD2 matches 11 bases. Germline V gene data show CDR1 as MDHEN and CDR2 as SYDVKM. After removal of 5 bases from V and 5 bases from J, the junction contained 13 bases not matched to a gene. This CDR3 is built from 17 residues. CDR3 region: CASSTIPSGGRRETQYF. In DNA form, the CDR3 reads TGTGCCAGCAGTACCATCCCTAGCGGGGGGCGGAGGGAGACCCAGTACTTC.

This sequence joins TRBV7-2 and TRBJ1-2, with D perhaps matching TRBD1 (6 bases). The germline CDR1 and CDR2 sequences are SGHTA and FQGNSA. The CDR3 spans 13 residues. V was pared by 11 bases and J by 0 bases, with 13 bases between. CDR3 nucleotides: TGTGCCTCAGGGGAAGGCGCTAACTATGGCTACACCTTC. This codes for CASGEGANYGYTF. The full variable domain, its missing parts supplied by reference TRBV7-2 and TRBJ1-2, is GAGVSQSPSNKVTEKGKDVELRCDPISGHTALYWYRQSLGQGLEFLIYFQGNSAPDKSGLPSDRFSAERTGGSVSTLTIQRTQQEDSAVYLCASGEGANYGYTFGSGTRLTVV.

This clone was recorded only once. The chain couples TRBV2 to TRBJ2-5; D perhaps matches TRBD2 (6 bases). The CDR3 contains 14 residues. With 7 bases removed from V and 4 bases from J, the gap between germline ends came to 16 bases. Germline CDR1 reads SNHLY; CDR2 reads FYNNEI. CDR3 in amino acids: CASKSTRGGETQYF. CDR3 DNA sequence: TGTGCCAGCAAGTCGACTAGAGGTGGAGAGACCCAGTACTTC.

The J gene is TRBJ1-3, the V gene TRBV9; 9 bases map to TRBD1. V trimming: 4 bases; J trimming: 0 bases; junction bases outside the gene matches: 8. The CDR3 runs to 17 residues. Per germline, CDR1 SGDLS and CDR2 YYNGEE. CDR3 DNA sequence: TGTGCCAGCAGCCCGAGGGACAGGGCCCTCTCTGGAAACACCATATATTTT. Amino acid sequence: CASSPRDRALSGNTIYF. Looking up the rest from reference TRBV9 and TRBJ1-3 gives the full variable domain: DSGVTQTPKHLITATGQRVTLRCSPRSGDLSVYWYQQSLDQGLQFLIQYYNGEERAKGNILERFSAQQFPDLHSELNLSSLELGDSALYFCASSPRDRALSGNTIYFGEGSWLTVV.

This clone was seen once. The chain combines TRBV15 with TRBJ1-2, with 7 bases fitting TRBD1. The ends lost 5 bases at V and 5 bases at J; junction bases unmatched: 11. This CDR3 spans 15 amino acids. Germline loops: CDR1 LNHNV, CDR2 YYDKDF (reference sequence). CDR3 region: CATSEGRGQLYGYTF. CDR3 DNA: TGTGCCACCAGCGAGGGGCGGGGACAGCTATATGGCTACACCTTC.

The V gene is TRBV11-1, the J gene TRBJ2-7; D is uncertain. This CDR3 is built from 15 residues. V dropped 1 base and J dropped 3 bases, with 13 bases sitting between them. Germline loops: CDR1 SGHAT, CDR2 FQDESV (reference sequence). Here the CDR3 DNA reads TGTGCCAGCAGCTTAGGTCCTACAGTTCACTACGAGCAGTACTTC. Protein: CASSLGPTVHYEQYF.